The rows below give T cell receptor beta chains drawn from one sample of a study of lymphopenia after photon versus proton radiotherapy. The method was immunoSEQ multiplex PCR; TCRdb's version includes in-frame clones alone and lacks a portion of them. The sample lists fewer than 7,000 clones, 80% to 95% occurring once. Material: peripheral blood, obtained from a patient treated with photon-based radiotherapy. The receptors were sampled from a man aged 55 to 69 with cholangiocarcinoma. Each CDR3 is given with its conserved first and last residue. The D gene is left open where the match is weak. Clone size is given for some rows only: seen once, a few or many times, or a class if the clone is expanded.

j_call d_call clone_size v_call cdr3_aa cdr3_nt
TRBJ2-3 NA NA TRBV29-1 CSVEDSGSTDTQYF TGCAGCGTTGAAGATTCCGGCTCCACAGATACGCAGTATTTT
TRBJ2-7 TRBD2 NA TRBV15 CATSRQRAGPYEQYF TGTGCCACCAGCAGACAGAGAGCGGGACCTTACGAGCAGTACTTC
TRBJ1-5 TRBD1 NA TRBV6-1 CASSGNRGTQPQHF TGTGCCAGCAGTGGAAACAGGGGGACTCAGCCCCAGCATTTT
TRBJ2-6 TRBD1 NA TRBV7-2 CASSAGTGTGANVLTF TGTGCCAGCAGCGCCGGGACAGGGACTGGGGCCAACGTCCTGACTTTC
TRBJ2-6 NA NA TRBV6-4 CASSPTRQSRANVLTF TGTGCCAGCAGTCCCACACGACAAAGTCGGGCCAACGTCCTGACTTTC
TRBJ2-7 NA NA TRBV19 CASSSGGTYEQYF TGTGCCAGTAGTAGCGGAGGGACCTACGAGCAGTACTTC
TRBJ2-7 TRBD1 NA TRBV6-5 CASRPGGTYTYEQYF TGTGCCAGCAGACCAGGGGGCACTTATACCTACGAGCAGTACTTC
TRBJ2-3 NA NA TRBV29-1 CSVAWGGSDTQYF TGCAGCGTTGCTTGGGGGGGCTCAGATACGCAGTATTTT
TRBJ2-1 NA once TRBV28 CASSGERGLFNNEEFF TGTGCCAGCAGTGGAGAGAGGGGCCTATTCAACAATGAGGAGTTCTTC
TRBJ1-2 NA NA TRBV2 CASSESARTAHNGYTF TGTGCCAGCAGTGAATCAGCGCGGACAGCCCATAATGGCTACACCTTC
TRBJ1-2 NA NA TRBV4-2 CASSQEVRNNYGYTF TGTGCCAGCAGCCAAGAGGTCAGGAATAACTATGGCTACACCTTC
TRBJ1-5 NA NA TRBV25-1 CASSEYGESQPQHF TGTGCCAGCAGTGAATATGGGGAAAGCCAGCCCCAGCATTTT
TRBJ2-3 NA NA TRBV18 CASSRTDTQYF TGTGCCAGCTCACGCACAGATACGCAGTATTTT
TRBJ1-1 NA NA TRBV5-6 CASSFYIWSVGAEAFF TGTGCCAGCAGCTTTTATATTTGGTCGGTAGGGGCTGAAGCTTTCTTT
TRBJ1-1 NA NA TRBV27 CASSPSVTANTEAFF TGTGCCAGCAGTCCCTCCGTAACGGCGAACACTGAAGCTTTCTTT
TRBJ2-7 TRBD1 NA TRBV5-6 CASSQTGSPLQYF TGTGCCAGCAGCCAGACAGGGAGCCCCTTACAGTACTTC
TRBJ2-7 TRBD1 NA TRBV7-9 CASSYRGTGGYEQYF TGTGCCAGCAGCTATAGAGGGACAGGGGGTTACGAGCAGTACTTC
TRBJ1-4 NA NA TRBV9 CASSAYPDSEKLFF TGTGCCAGCAGCGCCTACCCAGATTCTGAAAAACTGTTTTTT
TRBJ2-5 TRBD1 NA TRBV7-2 CASSTRQGGETQYF TGTGCCAGCAGCACACGACAGGGGGGAGAGACCCAGTACTTC
TRBJ2-2 NA NA TRBV6-1 CASSEQGHSNTGELFF TGTGCCAGCAGTGAACAGGGACATTCCAACACCGGGGAGCTGTTTTTT
TRBJ2-3 NA NA TRBV19 CASRQSGDTQYF TGTGCCAGTAGACAGTCTGGAGATACGCAGTATTTT
TRBJ2-5 NA NA TRBV6-5 CASSYSLRGLGETQYF TGTGCCAGCAGTTACTCGCTGCGGGGATTGGGAGAGACCCAGTACTTC
TRBJ2-5 TRBD2 NA TRBV6-1 CASSEGGSGAQETQYF TGTGCCAGCAGTGAAGGCGGGAGCGGGGCACAAGAGACCCAGTACTTC
TRBJ1-2 NA NA TRBV6-5 CASSYSNSYGYTF TGTGCCAGCAGTTACTCGAACAGCTATGGCTACACCTTC
TRBJ1-2 NA NA TRBV4-3 CASSQNPGHGNYGYTF TGCGCCAGCAGCCAAAATCCGGGACACGGAAACTATGGCTACACCTTC
TRBJ1-2 NA few TRBV2 CASTPAGGGYTF TGTGCCAGCACCCCCGCGGGCGGGGGCTACACCTTC